This T cell receptor (beta chain) was captured in a study of identical twins. Overall study results and limits: Shared out-of-frame alpha sequences (those common to twins) showed excess low generation probability.

This clonotype was seen more than once but under ten times. The target antigen is unknown. TCRdb recomputed calls from the 5' RACE reads with MiXCR, one row per CDR3 protein. The table includes 500,000 or so distinct CDR3 sequences, less than 25% detected once. The V and J ends lost 7 bases and 0 bases respectively, with 12 bases between them. The V gene's germline CDR1 is SQVTM and CDR2 ANQGSEA. This CDR3 has 13 amino acids. A further study also used this sample, focusing on T cells expressing NK-cell markers.

The origin of this receptor is a woman aged 18-29 years in good health. The chain is built from TRBV29-1 and TRBJ1-2, with D tentatively TRBD1 (5 bases). Sequencing used CD4+ T cells sorted from blood. Here the CDR3 reads CSAADRSNYGYTF. The CDR3 nucleotides read TGCAGCGCCGCTGACAGATCTAACTATGGCTACACCTTC.